This TCR beta chain came from a study of PD-L1 blockade in urothelial cancer. This table comes from immunoSEQ multiplex PCR, and its TCRdb copy is limited to in-frame clones, with some not included. The sample consists of some 66,000 clones, around 86% of them appearing once. Trimming stripped 1 base from V and 3 bases from J, with 20 bases between. The CDR3 spans 18 residues. Germline V CDR1 and CDR2: MGHRA, YSYEKL. Described time point: pretreatment peripheral blood. Specimen: PBMCs, collected around atezolizumab (anti-PD-L1) treatment. This TCR came from a man aged 60 to 69 with urothelial cancer. J is TRBJ2-3 and V is TRBV4-1; weak D call: TRBD2 (6 bases). CDR3 loop: CASSQAIRGAGRTDTQYF. CDR3 DNA: TGCGCCAGCAGCCAAGCGATTAGGGGCGCGGGGAGGACAGATACGCAGTATTTT.